This T cell receptor beta chain comes out of a study of Ad26.COV2.S vaccination and SARS-CoV-2 variants. The assay was immunoSEQ multiplex PCR, and TCRdb's table has in-frame clones only and misses some. The table has about 320,000 clones, 85% seen once. The sample's treatment: some 19 received Ad26.COV2.S at low or high dose, single or two shots; five or six received placebo; per-sample allocation not given. The investigators took samples on day 63 after the first vaccine or placebo injection. Between the trimmed V and J ends, which lost 0 bases and 5 bases, there was a span of 3 bases. Per germline, CDR1 LGHNA and CDR2 YNFKEQ. The CDR3 length is 12 residues.

The source is a person aged 18-65 years who received the Ad26.COV2.S COVID-19 vaccine or a placebo. The chain recombines TRBV4-2 with TRBJ2-3; unclear D gene. The input for sequencing was peripheral blood, taken in a trial of Ad26.COV2.S vaccine versus placebo. CDR3 in DNA: TGTGCCAGCAGCCAAGATTTAGATACGCAGTATTTT. The encoded protein is CASSQDLDTQYF.